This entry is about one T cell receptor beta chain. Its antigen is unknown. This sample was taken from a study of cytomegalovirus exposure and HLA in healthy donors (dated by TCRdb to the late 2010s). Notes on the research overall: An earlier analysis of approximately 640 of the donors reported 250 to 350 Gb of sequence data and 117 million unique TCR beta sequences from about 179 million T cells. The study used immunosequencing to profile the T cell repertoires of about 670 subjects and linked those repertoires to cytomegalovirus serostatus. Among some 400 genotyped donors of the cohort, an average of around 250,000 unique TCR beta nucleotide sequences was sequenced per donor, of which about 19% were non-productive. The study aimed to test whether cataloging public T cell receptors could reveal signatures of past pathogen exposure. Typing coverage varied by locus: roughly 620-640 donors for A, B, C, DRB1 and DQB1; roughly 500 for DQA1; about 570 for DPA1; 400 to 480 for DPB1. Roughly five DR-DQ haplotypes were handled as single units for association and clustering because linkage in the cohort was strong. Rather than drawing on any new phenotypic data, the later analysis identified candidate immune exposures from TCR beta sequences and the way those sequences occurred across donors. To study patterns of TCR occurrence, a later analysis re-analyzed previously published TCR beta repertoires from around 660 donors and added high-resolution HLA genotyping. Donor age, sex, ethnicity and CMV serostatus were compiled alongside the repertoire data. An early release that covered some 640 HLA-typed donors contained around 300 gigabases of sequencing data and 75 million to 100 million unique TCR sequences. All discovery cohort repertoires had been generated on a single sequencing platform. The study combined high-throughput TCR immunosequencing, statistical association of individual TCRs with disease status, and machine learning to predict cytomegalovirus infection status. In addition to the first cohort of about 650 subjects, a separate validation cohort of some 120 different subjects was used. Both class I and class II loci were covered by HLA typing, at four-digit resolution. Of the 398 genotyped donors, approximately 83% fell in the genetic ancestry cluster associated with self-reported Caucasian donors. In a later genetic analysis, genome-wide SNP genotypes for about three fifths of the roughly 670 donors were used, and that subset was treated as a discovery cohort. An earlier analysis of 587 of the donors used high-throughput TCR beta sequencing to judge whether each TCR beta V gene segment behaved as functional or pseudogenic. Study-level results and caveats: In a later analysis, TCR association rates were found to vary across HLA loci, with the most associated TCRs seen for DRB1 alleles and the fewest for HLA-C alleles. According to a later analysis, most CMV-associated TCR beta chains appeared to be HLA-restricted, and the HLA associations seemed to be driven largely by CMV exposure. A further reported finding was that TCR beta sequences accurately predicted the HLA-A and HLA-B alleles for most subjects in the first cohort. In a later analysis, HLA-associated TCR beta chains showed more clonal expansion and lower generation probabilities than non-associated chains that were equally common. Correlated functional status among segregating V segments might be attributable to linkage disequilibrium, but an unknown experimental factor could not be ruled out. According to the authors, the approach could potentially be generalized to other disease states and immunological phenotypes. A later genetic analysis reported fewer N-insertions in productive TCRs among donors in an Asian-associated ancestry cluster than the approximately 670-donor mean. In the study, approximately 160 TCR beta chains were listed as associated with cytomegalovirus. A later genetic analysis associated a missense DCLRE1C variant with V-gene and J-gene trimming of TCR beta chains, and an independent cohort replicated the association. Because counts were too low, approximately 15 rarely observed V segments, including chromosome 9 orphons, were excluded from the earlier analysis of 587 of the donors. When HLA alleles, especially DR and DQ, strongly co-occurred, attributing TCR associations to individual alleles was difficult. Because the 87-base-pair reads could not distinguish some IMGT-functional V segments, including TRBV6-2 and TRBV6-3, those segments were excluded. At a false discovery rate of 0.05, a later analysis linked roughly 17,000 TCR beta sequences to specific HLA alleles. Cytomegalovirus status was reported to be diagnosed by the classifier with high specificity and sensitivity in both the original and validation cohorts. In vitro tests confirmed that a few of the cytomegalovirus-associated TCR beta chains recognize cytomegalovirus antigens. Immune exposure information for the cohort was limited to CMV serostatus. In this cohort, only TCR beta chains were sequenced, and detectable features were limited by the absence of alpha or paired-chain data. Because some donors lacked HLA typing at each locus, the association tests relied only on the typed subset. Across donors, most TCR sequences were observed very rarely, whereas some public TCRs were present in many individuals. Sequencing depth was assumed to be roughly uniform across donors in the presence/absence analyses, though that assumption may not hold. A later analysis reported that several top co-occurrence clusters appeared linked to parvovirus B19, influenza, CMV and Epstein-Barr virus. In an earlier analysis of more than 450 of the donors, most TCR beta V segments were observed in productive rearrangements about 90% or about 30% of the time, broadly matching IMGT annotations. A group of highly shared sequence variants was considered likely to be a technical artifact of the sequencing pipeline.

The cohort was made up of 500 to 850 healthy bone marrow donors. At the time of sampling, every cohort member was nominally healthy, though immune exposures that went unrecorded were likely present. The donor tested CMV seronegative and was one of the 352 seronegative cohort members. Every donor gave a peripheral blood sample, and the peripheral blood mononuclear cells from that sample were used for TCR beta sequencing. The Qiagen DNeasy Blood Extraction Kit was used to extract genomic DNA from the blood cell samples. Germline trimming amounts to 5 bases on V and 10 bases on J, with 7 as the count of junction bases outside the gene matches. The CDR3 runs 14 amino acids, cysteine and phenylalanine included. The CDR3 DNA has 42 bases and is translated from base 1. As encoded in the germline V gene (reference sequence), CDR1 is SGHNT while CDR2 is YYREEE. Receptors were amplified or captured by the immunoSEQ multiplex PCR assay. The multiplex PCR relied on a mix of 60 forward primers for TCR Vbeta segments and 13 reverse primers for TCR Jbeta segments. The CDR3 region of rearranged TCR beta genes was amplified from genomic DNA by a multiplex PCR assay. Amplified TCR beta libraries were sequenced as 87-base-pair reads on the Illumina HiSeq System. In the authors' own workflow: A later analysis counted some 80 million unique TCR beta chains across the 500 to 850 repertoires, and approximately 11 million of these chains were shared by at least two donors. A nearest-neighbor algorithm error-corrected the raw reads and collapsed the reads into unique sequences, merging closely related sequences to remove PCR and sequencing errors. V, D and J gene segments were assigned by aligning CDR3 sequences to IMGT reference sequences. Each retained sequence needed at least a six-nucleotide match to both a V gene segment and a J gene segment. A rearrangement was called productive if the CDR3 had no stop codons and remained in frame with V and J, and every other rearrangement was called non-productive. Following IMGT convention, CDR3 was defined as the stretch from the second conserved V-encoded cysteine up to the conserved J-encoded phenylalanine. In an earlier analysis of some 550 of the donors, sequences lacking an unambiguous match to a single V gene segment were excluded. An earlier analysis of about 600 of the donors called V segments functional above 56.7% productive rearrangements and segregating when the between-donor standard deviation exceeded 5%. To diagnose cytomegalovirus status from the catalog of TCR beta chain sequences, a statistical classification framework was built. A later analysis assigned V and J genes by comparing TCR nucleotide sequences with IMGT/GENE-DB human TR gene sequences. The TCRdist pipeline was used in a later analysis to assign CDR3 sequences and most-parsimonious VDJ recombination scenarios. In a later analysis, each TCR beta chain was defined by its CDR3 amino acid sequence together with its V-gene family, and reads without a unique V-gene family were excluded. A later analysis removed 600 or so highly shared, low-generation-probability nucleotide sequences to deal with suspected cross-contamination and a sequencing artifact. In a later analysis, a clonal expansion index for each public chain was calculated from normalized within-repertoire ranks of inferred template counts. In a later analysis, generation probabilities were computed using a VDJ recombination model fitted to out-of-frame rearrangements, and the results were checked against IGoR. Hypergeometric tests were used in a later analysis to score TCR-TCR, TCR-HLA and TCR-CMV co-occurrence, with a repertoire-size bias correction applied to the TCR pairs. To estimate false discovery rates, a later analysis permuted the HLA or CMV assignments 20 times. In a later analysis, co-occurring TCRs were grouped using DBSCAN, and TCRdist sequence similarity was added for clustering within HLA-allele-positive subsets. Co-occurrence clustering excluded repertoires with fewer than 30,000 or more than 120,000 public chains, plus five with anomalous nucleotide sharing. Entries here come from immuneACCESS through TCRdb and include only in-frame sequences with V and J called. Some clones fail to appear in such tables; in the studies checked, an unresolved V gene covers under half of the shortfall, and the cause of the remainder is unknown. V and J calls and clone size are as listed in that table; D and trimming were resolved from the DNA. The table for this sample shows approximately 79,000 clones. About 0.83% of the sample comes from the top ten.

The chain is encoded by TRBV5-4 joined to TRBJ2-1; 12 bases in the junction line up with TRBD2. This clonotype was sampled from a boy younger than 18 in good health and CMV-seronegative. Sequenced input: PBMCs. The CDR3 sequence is CASRLTSGSKEQFF. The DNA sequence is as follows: TGTGCCAGCAGATTGACTAGCGGGAGCAAGGAGCAGTTCTTC.